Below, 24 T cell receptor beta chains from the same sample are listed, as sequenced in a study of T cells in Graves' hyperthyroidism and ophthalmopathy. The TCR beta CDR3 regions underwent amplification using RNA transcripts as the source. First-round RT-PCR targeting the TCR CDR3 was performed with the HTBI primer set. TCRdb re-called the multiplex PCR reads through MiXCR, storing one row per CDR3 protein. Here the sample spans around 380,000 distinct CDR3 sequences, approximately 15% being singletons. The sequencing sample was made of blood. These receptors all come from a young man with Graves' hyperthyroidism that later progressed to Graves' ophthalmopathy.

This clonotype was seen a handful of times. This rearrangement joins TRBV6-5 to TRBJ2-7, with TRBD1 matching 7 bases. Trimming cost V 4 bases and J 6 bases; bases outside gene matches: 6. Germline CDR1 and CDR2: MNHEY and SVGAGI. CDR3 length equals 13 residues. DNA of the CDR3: TGTGCCAGCAGTTCTACAAACAGGGGCGAGCAGTACTTC. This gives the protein CASSSTNRGEQYF.

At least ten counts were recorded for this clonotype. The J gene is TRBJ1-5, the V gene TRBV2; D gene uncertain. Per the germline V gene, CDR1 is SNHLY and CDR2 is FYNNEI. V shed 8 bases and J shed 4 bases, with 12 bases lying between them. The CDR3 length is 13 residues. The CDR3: CASQGGGNQPQHF. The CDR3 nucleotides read TGTGCCAGCCAAGGAGGAGGGAATCAGCCCCAGCATTTT.

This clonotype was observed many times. The CDR3 region is CASSYGDSNQPQHF. The DNA of the CDR3 is TGTGCCAGCAGTTACGGAGATAGCAATCAGCCCCAGCATTTT. The rearrangement uses TRBV6-5 and TRBJ1-5; no reliable D call. Per germline, CDR1 MNHEY and CDR2 SVGAGI. There are 14 residues in the CDR3. The V end was cut by 2 bases, the J end by 0 bases, with 5 bases between.

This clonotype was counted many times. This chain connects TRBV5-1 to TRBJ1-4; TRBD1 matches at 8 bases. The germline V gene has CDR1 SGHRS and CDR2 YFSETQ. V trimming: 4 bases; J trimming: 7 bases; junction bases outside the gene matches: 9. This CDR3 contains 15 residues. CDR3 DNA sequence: TGCGCCAGCAGCCCGACAGGGGATGCGGTTGAAAAACTGTTTTTT. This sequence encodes CASSPTGDAVEKLFF.

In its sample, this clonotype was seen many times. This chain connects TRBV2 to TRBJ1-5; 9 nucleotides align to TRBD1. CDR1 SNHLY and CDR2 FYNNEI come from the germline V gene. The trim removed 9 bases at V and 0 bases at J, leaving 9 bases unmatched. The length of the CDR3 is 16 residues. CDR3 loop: CARGGQGGNSNQPQHF. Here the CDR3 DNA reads TGTGCCAGGGGGGGACAGGGTGGTAATAGCAATCAGCCCCAGCATTTT.

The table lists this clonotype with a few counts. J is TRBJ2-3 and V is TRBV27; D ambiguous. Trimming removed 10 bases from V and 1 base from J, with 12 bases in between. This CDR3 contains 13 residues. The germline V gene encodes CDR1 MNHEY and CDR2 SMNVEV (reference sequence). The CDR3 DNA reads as TGTGCCATCGTGGATCAACGCACAGATACGCAGTATTTT. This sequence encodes CAIVDQRTDTQYF.

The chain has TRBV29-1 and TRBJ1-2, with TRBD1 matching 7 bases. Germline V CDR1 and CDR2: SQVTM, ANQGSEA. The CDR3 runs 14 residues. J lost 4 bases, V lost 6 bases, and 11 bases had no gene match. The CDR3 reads CSVPTGASGYGYTF. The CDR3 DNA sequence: TGCAGCGTACCAACAGGGGCCTCTGGCTATGGCTACACCTTC.

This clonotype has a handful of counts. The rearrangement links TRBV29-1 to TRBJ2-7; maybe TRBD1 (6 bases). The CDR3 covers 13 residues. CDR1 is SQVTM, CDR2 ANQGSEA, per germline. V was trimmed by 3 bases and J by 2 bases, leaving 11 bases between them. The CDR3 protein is CSVEPTGTYEQYF. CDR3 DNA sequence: TGCAGCGTTGAGCCGACAGGAACCTACGAGCAGTACTTC.

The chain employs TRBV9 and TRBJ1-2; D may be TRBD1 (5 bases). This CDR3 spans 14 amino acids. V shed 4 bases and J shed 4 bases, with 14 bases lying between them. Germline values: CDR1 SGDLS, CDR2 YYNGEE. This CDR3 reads CASSREGLGYGYTF. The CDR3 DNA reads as TGTGCCAGCAGCCGCGAGGGGCTTGGCTATGGCTACACCTTC.

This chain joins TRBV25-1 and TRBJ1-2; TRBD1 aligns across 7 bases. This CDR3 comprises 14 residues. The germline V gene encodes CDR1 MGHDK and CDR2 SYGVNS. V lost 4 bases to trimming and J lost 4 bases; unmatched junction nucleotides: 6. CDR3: CASSGQGLAYGYTF. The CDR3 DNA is TGTGCCAGCAGTGGACAGGGCTTAGCCTATGGCTACACCTTC.

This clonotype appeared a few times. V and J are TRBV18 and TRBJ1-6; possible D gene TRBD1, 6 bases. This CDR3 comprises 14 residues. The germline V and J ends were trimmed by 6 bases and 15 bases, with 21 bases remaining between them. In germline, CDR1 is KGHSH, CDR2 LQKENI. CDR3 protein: CASSPRTAQMILHF. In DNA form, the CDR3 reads TGTGCCAGCTCCCCCCGGACAGCCCAAATGATCCTCCACTTT.

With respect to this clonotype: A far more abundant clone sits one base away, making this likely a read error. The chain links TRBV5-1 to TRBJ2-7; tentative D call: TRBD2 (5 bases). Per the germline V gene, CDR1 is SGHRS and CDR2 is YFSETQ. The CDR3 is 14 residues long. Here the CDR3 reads CASSLDRGSYELYF. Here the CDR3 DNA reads TGCGCCAGCAGCTTAGACCGAGGGTCCTACGAGCTGTACTTC.

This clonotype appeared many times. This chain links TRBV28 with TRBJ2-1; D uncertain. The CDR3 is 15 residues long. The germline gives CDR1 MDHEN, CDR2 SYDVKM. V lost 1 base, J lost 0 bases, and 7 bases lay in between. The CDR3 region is CASSLSSSSYNEQFF. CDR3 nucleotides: TGTGCCAGCAGTTTATCATCGAGCTCCTACAATGAGCAGTTCTTC. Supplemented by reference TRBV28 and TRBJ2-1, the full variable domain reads DVKVTQSSRYLVKRTGEKVFLECVQDMDHENMFWYRQDPGLGLRLIYFSYDVKMKEKGDIPEGYSVSREKKERFSLILESASTNQTSMYLCASSLSSSSYNEQFFGPGTRLTVL.

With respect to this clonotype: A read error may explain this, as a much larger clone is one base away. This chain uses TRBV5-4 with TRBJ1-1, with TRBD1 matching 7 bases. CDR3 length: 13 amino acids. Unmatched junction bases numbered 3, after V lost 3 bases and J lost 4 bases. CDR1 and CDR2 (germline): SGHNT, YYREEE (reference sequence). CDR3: CASSWDSITEAFF. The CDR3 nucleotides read TGTGCCAGCAGCTGGGACAGTATCACTGAAGCTTTCTTT.

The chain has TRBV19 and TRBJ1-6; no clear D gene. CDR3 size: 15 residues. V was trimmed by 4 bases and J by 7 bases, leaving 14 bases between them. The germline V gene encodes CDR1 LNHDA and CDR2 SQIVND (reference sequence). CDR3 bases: TGTGCCAGTAGTAGTATAGGCTTCGCCAATTCACCCCTCCACTTT. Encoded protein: CASSSIGFANSPLHF.

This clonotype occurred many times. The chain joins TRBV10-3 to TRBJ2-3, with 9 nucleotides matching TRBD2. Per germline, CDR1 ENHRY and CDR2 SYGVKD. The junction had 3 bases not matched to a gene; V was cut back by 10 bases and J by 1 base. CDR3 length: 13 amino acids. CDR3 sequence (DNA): TGTGCCACCCGGACTAGCGGCACAGATACGCAGTATTTT. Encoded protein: CATRTSGTDTQYF.

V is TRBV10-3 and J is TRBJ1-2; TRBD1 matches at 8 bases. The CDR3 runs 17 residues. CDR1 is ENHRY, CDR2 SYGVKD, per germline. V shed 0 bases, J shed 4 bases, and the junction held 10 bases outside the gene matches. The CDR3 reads CAISESSLGTGIYGYTF. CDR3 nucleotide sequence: TGTGCCATCAGTGAGTCCTCCCTTGGGACAGGAATCTATGGCTACACCTTC.

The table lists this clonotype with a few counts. CDR3 in DNA: TGTGCCAGCAGCCAAGAGGAAAATAGGTTACGACAGGGAAAGTTCTTC. Translating it yields CASSQEENRLRQGKFF. V is TRBV3-1 and J is TRBJ2-1; 7 bases match TRBD1. The trim removed 0 bases at V and 14 bases at J, leaving 16 bases unmatched. Germline V lookup: CDR1 LGHDT, CDR2 YNNKEL (reference sequence). There are 16 residues in the CDR3.

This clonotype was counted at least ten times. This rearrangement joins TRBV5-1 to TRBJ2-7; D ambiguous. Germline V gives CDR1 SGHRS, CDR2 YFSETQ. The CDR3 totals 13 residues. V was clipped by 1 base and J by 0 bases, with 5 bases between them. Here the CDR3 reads CASSLLTSYEQYF. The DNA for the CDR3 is TGCGCCAGCAGCTTGCTTACCTCCTACGAGCAGTACTTC.

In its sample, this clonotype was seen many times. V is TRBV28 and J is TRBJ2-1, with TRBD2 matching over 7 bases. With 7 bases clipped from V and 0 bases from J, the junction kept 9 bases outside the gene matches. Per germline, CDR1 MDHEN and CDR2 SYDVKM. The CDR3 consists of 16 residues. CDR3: CASNQGGISSYNEQFF. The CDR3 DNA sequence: TGTGCCAGCAATCAGGGAGGGATAAGCTCCTACAATGAGCAGTTCTTC.

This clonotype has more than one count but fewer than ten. As DNA, the CDR3 is TGCGCCAGCAGCCGGAGTAACTATGGCTACACCTTC. Protein: CASSRSNYGYTF. J is TRBJ1-2 and V is TRBV4-1, with unresolved D. This CDR3 comprises 12 residues. V lost 4 bases and J 1 base, leaving 4 bases between the germline ends. CDR1 is MGHRA, CDR2 YSYEKL, per germline.

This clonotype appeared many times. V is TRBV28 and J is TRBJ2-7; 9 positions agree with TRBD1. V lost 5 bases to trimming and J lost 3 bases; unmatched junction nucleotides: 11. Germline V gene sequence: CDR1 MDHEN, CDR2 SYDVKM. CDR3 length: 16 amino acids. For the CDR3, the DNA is TGTGCCAGCAGTACCGAGGACAGGGGTCTTATCTACGAGCAGTACTTC. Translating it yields CASSTEDRGLIYEQYF.

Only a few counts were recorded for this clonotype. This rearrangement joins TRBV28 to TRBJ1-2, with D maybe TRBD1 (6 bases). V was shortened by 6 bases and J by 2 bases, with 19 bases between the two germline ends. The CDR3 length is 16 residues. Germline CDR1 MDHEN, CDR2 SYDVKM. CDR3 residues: CASSRSGGSGNYGYTF. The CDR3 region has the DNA TGTGCCAGCAGCCGTAGCGGGGGCTCGGGGAACTATGGCTACACCTTC.

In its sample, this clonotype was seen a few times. The DNA for the CDR3 is TGCGCCAGCCGCATAAGAGGACAGAGACCCACAGATACGCAGTATTTT. Translating gives CASRIRGQRPTDTQYF. V usage is TRBV5-1 and J usage is TRBJ2-3; maybe TRBD1 (6 bases). V lost 7 bases and J lost 2, with 20 bases in between. CDR1 SGHRS and CDR2 YFSETQ come from the germline V gene. The CDR3 length is 16 residues.